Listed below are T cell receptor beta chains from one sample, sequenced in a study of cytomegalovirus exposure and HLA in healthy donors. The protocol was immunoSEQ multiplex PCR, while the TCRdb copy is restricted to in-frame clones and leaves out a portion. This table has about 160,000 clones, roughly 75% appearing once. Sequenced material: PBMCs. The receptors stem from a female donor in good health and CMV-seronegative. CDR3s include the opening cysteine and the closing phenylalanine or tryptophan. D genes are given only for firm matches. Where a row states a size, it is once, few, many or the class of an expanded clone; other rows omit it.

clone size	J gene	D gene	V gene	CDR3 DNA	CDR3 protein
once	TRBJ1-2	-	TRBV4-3	TGCGCCAGCAGCCAAGAGGGCGGGGGCGACTATGGCTACACCTTC	CASSQEGGGDYGYTF
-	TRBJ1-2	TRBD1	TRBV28	TGTGCCAGCAGTTCCAACAGGGGGCTGGATGGCTACACCTTC	CASSSNRGLDGYTF
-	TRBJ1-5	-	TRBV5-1	TGCGCCAGCAGCCAAGGGGGTAATGGACAGCCCCAGCATTTT	CASSQGGNGQPQHF
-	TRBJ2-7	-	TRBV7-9	TGTGCCAGCAGCCCCGCGGAGGGGGCGCGCGAGCAGTACTTC	CASSPAEGAREQYF
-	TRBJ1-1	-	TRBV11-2	TGTGCCAGCAGCTTAGATCGGGGCACTGAAGCTTTCTTT	CASSLDRGTEAFF
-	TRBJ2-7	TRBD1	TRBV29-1	TGCAGCGTCATGACAGGGGATTACGAGCAGTACTTC	CSVMTGDYEQYF
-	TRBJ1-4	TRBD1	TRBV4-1	TGCGCCAGCAGCCAAGAGAGGGGGCGCGGGACTAATGAAAAACTGTTTTTT	CASSQERGRGTNEKLFF
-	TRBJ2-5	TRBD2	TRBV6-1	TGTGCCAGCAGAGGACTAGCGGGAGAGACCCAGTACTTC	CASRGLAGETQYF
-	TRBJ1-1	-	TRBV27	TGTGCCAGCAGTTTATCTAGGAACACTGAAGCTTTCTTT	CASSLSRNTEAFF
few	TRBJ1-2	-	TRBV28	TGTGCCAGCAGTGGGGGGGGCGGCTACACCTTC	CASSGGGGYTF
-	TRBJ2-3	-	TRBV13	TGTGCCAGCAGCCCCGGGCGGGGTTTGACAGATACGCAGTATTTT	CASSPGRGLTDTQYF
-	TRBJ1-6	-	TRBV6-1	TGTGCCAGCACCCAACGGGGGGCGCGAAATTCACCCCTCCACTTT	CASTQRGARNSPLHF
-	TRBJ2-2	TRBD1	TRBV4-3	TGCGCCAGCAGCCAAGATCTTGGGACAGGGGCGAACACCGGGGAGCTGTTTTTT	CASSQDLGTGANTGELFF
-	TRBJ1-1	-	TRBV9	TGTGCCAGCAGCGTTCGGGTTGGCACTGAAGCTTTCTTT	CASSVRVGTEAFF
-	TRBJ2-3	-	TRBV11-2	TGTGCCAGCAGCATAAATTTACAGGGACCTTACACAGATACGCAGTATTTT	CASSINLQGPYTDTQYF
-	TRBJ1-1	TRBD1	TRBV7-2	TGTGCCAGCATGGGACAGGGACGCGGTAACACTGAAGCTTTCTTT	CASMGQGRGNTEAFF
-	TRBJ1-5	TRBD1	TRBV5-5	TGTGCCAGCAGCCCTGAGAGCCTCGACAGGGTAGGACAGCCCCAGCATTTT	CASSPESLDRVGQPQHF
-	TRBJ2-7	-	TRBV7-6	TGTGCCAGCAGCCTCACGCAAGACAGTACCGTGCAGTACTTC	CASSLTQDSTVQYF
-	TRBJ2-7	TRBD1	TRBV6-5	TGTGCCAGCAGTCGCGGGACAGGGGTTTACGAGCAGTACTTC	CASSRGTGVYEQYF
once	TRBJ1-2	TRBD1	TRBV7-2	TGTGCCAGCAGCGGACCGGGACAGCTACAGAACTATGGCTACACCTTC	CASSGPGQLQNYGYTF
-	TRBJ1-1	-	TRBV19	TGTGCCAGTAGTATAGGTCGGGACGGGGGTAGGAACACTGAAGCTTTCTTT	CASSIGRDGGRNTEAFF
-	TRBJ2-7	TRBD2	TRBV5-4	TGTGCCAGCAGCCAGCCGGGACTAGCTACCCGCGAGCAGTACTTC	CASSQPGLATREQYF
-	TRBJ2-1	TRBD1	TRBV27	TGTGCCAGCAGTTTCGCCGGGACAGGGGAAAATGAGCAGTTCTTC	CASSFAGTGENEQFF
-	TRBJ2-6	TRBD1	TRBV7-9	TGTGCCAGCAGCTTAGAGTCCGGACAGGGTAAAACCAACGTCCTGACTTTC	CASSLESGQGKTNVLTF
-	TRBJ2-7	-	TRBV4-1	TGCGCCAGCAGCCAAGGACAGATGACCTACGAGCAGTACTTC	CASSQGQMTYEQYF
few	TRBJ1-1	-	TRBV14	TGTGCCAGCAGCCGGTACAGGGTCGGGGGGATGAACACTGAAGCTTTCTTT	CASSRYRVGGMNTEAFF
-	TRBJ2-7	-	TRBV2	TGTGCCAGCTTCCGGGACACCTCCTACGAGCAGTACTTC	CASFRDTSYEQYF
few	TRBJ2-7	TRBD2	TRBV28	TGTGCCAGCAGTTTACGGATCGGGACTAGCGTCTACGAGCAGTACTTC	CASSLRIGTSVYEQYF
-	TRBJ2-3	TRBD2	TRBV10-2	TGCGCCAGCAGTGGGACTAGCGGGGTAATTGCAGATACGCAGTATTTT	CASSGTSGVIADTQYF
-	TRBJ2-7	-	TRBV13	TGTGCCAGCAGTACACAGGGTTTCGACGAGCAGTACTTC	CASSTQGFDEQYF
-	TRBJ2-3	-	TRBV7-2	TGTGCCAGCAGAAACCGGGGGGCCACAGATACGCAGTATTTT	CASRNRGATDTQYF
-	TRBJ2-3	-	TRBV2	TGTGCCAGCAGCCTCACCGGGACACTCACAGATACGCAGTATTTT	CASSLTGTLTDTQYF
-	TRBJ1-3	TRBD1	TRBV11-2	TGTGCCAGCGGCCGCAGGGGGGACACCATATATTTT	CASGRRGDTIYF
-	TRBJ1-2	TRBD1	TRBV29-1	TGCAGCGTTGGACAGGGGAATGGCTACACCTTC	CSVGQGNGYTF
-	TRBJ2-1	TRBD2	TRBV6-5	TGTGCCAGCAGTTACGCCGGGACTAGCGTAGACAATGAGCAGTTCTTC	CASSYAGTSVDNEQFF
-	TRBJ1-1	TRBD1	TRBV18	TGTGCCAGCTCACAGGGACAGGGGAACACTGAAGCTTTCTTT	CASSQGQGNTEAFF
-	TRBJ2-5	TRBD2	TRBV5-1	TGCGCCAGCAGCTTGATGGGGCTAGCGGGGAACCAAGAGACCCAGTACTTC	CASSLMGLAGNQETQYF
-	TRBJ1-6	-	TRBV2	TGTGCCAGCAGTGACAGGGCTAATTCACCCCTCCACTTT	CASSDRANSPLHF
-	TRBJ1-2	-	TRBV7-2	TGTGCCAGCAGCTCCTTTCATGGCGGCAAAGGCTACACCTTC	CASSSFHGGKGYTF
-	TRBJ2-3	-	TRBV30	TGTGCCTGGAGTAGGGCCCTCGGGGGCACAGATACGCAGTATTTT	CAWSRALGGTDTQYF
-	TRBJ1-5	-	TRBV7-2	TGTGCCAGCAGCTTATCTTCTCTTCAGCCCCAGCATTTT	CASSLSSLQPQHF
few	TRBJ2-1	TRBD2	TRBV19	TGTGCCAGTAGTATTGTCTTAGCGGGGGTATCCTACAATGAGCAGTTCTTC	CASSIVLAGVSYNEQFF
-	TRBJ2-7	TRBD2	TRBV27	TGTGCCAGCAAACCGGGAGGAGGATCCTACGAGCAGTACTTC	CASKPGGGSYEQYF
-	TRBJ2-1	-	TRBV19	TGTGCCAGTAGTATAGAATGGGGGGTCCACAATGAGCAGTTCTTC	CASSIEWGVHNEQFF
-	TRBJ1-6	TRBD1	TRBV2	TGTGCCAGCAGTGCTGGGACAGGGGGTTCACCCCTCCACTTT	CASSAGTGGSPLHF
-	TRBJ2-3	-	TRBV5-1	TGCGCCAGCAGCCCTGGCGTCGGGGTCATGGGGAAAGATACGCAGTATTTT	CASSPGVGVMGKDTQYF
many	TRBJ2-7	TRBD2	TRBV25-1	TGTGCCAGCAGTCGGGTAGCGGGATCCCCGGAGCAGTACTTC	CASSRVAGSPEQYF
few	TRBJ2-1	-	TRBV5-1	TGCGCCAGCCGCTCCGGGACTGGCTCCTACAATGAGCAGTTCTTC	CASRSGTGSYNEQFF
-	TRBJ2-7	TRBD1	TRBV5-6	TGTGCCAGCAGCTTGGACTGGCAGGGGGCTAACGAGCAGTACTTC	CASSLDWQGANEQYF
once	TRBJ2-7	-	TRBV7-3	TGTGCCAGCAGCCAGAGGCAGGGCTACGAGCAGTACTTC	CASSQRQGYEQYF